This TCR beta chain is from a study of CD8+ T cells in alopecia areata. The study, taken as a whole, reports: Scalp clonality, together with expanded CD8+ clones among the top 100, fell significantly with tofacitinib.

In its sample, this clone was seen a few times. The target antigen is unknown. CDR3 size: 17 residues. Germline V lookup: CDR1 SGHDT, CDR2 YYEEEE. The V gene end was trimmed by 1 base and the J gene end by 3 bases; junction bases not matched to a gene: 12. RNA extraction and reverse transcription yielded cDNA as sequencing template. Assay: immunoSEQ multiplex PCR; the TCRdb copy retains only in-frame clones and omits some. This table holds about 200,000 clones, approximately 38% found once. Treatment given: oral pan-JAK inhibitor, 5-10 mg twice daily. As part of sample collection, lesional scalp punch biopsies and peripheral blood were taken from alopecia areata patients.

The source material was CD4+ T cells sorted from blood, sampled between weeks 30 and 35, from a patient treated with tofacitinib. The chain joins TRBV5-6 to TRBJ2-7, with 8 bases matching TRBD2. This receptor was taken from a human donor with alopecia areata. The CDR3 DNA is TGTGCCAGCAGCTTGCCTAGCGGGTCCATCAAGGACTACGAGCAGTACTTC. This gives the protein CASSLPSGSIKDYEQYF.